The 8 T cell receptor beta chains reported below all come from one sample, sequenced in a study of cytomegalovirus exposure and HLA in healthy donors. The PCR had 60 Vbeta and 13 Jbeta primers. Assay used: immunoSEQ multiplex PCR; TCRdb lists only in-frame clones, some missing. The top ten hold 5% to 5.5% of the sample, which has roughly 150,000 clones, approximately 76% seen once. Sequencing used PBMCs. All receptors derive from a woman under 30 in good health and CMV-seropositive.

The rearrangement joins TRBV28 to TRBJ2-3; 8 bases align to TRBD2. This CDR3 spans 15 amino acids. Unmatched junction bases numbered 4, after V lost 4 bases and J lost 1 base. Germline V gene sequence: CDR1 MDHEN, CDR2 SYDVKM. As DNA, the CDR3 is TGTGCCAGCAGTTCGCGGGGGGCTCGCACAGATACGCAGTATTTT. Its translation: CASSSRGARTDTQYF.

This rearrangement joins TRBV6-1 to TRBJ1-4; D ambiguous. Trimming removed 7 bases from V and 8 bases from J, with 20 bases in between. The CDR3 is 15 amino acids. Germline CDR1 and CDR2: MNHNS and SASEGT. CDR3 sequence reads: CASKSLRGLGEKLFF. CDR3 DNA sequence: TGTGCCAGCAAATCGCTCCGAGGGTTGGGGGAAAAACTGTTTTTT.

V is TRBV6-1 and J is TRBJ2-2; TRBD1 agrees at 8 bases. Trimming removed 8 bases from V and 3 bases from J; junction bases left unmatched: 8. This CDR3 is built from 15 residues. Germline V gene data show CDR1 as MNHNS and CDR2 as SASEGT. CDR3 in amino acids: CASPKEQGDTGELFF. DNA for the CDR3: TGTGCCAGCCCGAAAGAACAGGGGGACACCGGGGAGCTGTTTTTT.

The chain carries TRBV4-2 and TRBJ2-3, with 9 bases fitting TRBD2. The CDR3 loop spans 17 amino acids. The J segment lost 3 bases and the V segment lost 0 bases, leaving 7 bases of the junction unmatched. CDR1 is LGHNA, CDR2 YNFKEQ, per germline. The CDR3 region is CASSQDGLAGSTDTQYF. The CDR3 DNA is TGTGCCAGCAGCCAAGATGGGCTAGCGGGGAGTACAGATACGCAGTATTTT.

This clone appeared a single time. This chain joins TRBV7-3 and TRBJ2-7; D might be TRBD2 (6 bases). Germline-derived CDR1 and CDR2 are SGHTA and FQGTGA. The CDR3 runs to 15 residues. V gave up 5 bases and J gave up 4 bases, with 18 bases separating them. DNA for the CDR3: TGTGCCAGCAGCCTTACCTGGGGCGGAGGGTACGAGCAGTACTTC. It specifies CASSLTWGGGYEQYF. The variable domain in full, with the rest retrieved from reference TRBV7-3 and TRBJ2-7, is GAGVSQTPSNKVTEKGKYVELRCDPISGHTALYWYRQSLGQGPEFLIYFQGTGAADDSGLPNDRFFAVRPEGSVSTLKIQRTERGDSAVYLCASSLTWGGGYEQYFGPGTRLTVT.

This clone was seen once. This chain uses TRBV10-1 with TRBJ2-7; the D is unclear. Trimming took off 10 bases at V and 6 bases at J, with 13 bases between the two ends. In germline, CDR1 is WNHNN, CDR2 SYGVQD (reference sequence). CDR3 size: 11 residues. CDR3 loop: CATYLVSEQYF. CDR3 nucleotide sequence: TGCGCCACCTACCTCGTCTCCGAGCAGTACTTC.

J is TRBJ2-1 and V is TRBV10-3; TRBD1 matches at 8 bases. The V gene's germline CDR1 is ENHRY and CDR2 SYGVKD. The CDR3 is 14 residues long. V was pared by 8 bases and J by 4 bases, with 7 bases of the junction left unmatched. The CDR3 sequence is CAIASQGEYNEQFF. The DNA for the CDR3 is TGTGCCATCGCATCACAGGGGGAGTACAATGAGCAGTTCTTC.

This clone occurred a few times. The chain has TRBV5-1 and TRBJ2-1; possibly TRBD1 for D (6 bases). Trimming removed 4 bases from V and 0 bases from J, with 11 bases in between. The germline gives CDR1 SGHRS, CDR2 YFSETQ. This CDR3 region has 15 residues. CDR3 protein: CASSLDRSSYNEQFF. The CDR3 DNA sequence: TGCGCCAGCAGCCTCGACAGGAGCTCCTACAATGAGCAGTTCTTC.